Included here is one T cell receptor beta chain sequence, with context. What it binds is unknown. These data belong to a study of T cell repertoires in cytomegalovirus infection. The overall study: HLA-B-restricted CMV epitopes that are well studied were used alongside recently identified HLA-C-restricted ones. Study-wide findings and caveats: HLA-C-restricted CMV-specific TCR beta clonotypes prevailed in the ex vivo response.

From the reads, TCRdb called clonotypes with MiXCR, one entry per CDR3 protein. The sample lists a few hundred thousand distinct CDR3 sequences, about 29% occurring once. After removal of 4 bases from V and 12 bases from J, the junction contained 9 bases not matched to a gene. The CDR3 has 11 residues. Germline CDR1 is DFQATT and CDR2 is SNEGSKA (reference sequence). The clonotype originates from a human donor in good health (CMV status not recorded). Some clones in this sample may be carry-over from other donors' samples. This chain uses TRBV20-1 with TRBJ2-7; 7 bases are shared with TRBD1. Sequencing used cultured PBMCs, obtained from culture after CMV antigen stimulation. In DNA, the CDR3 is TGCAGTGCTACACTGGACAGGAGTATGTACTTC. This translates into CSATLDRSMYF.